The present TCR beta chain was sequenced within a study of cytomegalovirus exposure and HLA in healthy donors. About the study: It was reported in a later analysis that the same platform had been used for the 120 validation repertoires as for the 550 to 700 first-cohort repertoires.

Profiled with immunoSEQ multiplex PCR; TCRdb holds only in-frame clones, not every one. The profile shows 260,000 or so clones, 90% of them singletons. The CDR3 contains 16 residues. Germline V gives CDR1 SGHDT, CDR2 YYEEEE. V was clipped by 4 bases and J by 4 bases, with 17 bases between them. The clonotype originates from a woman aged 25 to 39 in good health and CMV-seronegative. The J gene is TRBJ2-2, the V gene TRBV5-6; D not certain. Source material: PBMCs. The CDR3 region is CASSPIGRGVTGELFF. The CDR3 DNA sequence: TGTGCCAGCAGCCCCATTGGGCGTGGAGTCACCGGGGAGCTGTTTTTT.